This paragraph covers one TCR beta chain sequence. The target antigen is unknown. The data derive from a study of CD8+ T cells in alopecia areata. Overall study context: Administration of oral tofacitinib to treated patients was at 5 to 10 mg twice daily. Study-wide points: Sequencing of scalp samples also captures resident alphabeta T cells of normal skin.

Once RNA had been extracted, it was reverse transcribed into cDNA to act as the sequencing template. The repertoire was sequenced with immunoSEQ multiplex PCR; TCRdb's copy has only in-frame clones and lacks some. The sample comprises roughly 250,000 clones, roughly two thirds of which are singletons, and more than 0.95% rests with the top ten. Peripheral blood and lesional scalp punch biopsies came from alopecia areata patients. Germline CDR1 is SGHTA and CDR2 is FQGTGA. Between the trimmed V and J ends, which lost 5 bases and 6 bases, there was a span of 15 bases. CDR3 length: 14 residues. The receptor's source is a human donor with alopecia areata. V gene TRBV7-3 combines with J gene TRBJ2-3, with D unresolved. The sequencing used CD4+ T cells sorted from blood, collected at week 0. CDR3: CASSAQENTDTQYF. The CDR3 region has the DNA TGTGCCAGCAGCGCCCAGGAAAACACGGATACGCAGTATTTT.